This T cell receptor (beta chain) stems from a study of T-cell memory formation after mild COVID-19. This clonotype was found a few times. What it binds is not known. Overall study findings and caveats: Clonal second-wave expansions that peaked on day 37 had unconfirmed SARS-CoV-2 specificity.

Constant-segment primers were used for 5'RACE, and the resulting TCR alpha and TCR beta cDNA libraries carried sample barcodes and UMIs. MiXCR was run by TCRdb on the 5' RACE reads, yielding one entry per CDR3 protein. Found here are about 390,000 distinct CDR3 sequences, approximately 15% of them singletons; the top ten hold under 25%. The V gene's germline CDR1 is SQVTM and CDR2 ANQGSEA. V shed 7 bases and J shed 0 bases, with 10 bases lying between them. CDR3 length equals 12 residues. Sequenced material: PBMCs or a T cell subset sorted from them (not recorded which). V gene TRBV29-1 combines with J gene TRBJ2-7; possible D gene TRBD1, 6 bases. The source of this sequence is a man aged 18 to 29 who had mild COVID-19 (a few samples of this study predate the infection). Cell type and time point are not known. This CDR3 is CSARTVSYEQYF. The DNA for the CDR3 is TGCAGCGCACGGACAGTCTCCTACGAGCAGTACTTC.